This section outlines one TCR beta chain sequence together with its context. This entry comes from a study of T cell responses to AZD1222 COVID-19 vaccine. Generated by immunoSEQ multiplex PCR, the TCRdb table keeps only in-frame clones and is missing some. The sample has 150,000 or so clones, 92% seen once; the top ten hold about 3.8%. The CDR3 has 15 residues. The specimen was peripheral blood, collected 28 days after the second AZD1222 dose. The rearrangement joins TRBV21-1 to TRBJ2-7; the DNA was not compared with TRBD2, the D call given in the table. TRBV21-1 is given as a pseudogene. The sequence was obtained from an adult who received the AZD1222 COVID-19 vaccine. The CDR3 sequence is CASSKDLPGPYEQYF. The CDR3 DNA is TGTGCCAGCAGCAAGGACTTACCGGGCCCCTACGAGCAGTACTTC.